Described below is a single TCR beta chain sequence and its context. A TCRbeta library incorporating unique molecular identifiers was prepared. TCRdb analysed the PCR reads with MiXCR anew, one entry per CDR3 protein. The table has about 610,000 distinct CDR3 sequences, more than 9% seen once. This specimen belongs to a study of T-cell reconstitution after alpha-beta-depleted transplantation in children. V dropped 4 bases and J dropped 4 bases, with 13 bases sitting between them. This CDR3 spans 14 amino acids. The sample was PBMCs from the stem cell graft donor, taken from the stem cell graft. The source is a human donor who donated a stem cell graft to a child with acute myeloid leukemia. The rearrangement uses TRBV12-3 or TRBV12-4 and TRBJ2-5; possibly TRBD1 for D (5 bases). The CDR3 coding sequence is TGTGCCAGCAGTTCCTATAGGCAGGGAGAGACCCAGTACTTC. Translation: CASSSYRQGETQYF.